This T cell receptor (beta chain) came from a study of PD-1 blockade in classical Hodgkin lymphoma. Study-level information: Nivolumab dosed at 3 mg/kg went to patients intravenously every 2 weeks.

Generated by immunoSEQ multiplex PCR, the TCRdb table keeps only in-frame clones and is missing some. In the table there are about 16,000 clones, 83% of which are singletons. Time point: cycle 4 day 1 (C4D1), after 6 weeks of nivolumab. Exposure to brentuximab vedotin varied, and each patient had relapsed following autologous stem cell transplantation. Complete response, partial response or progressive disease was recorded as best response. Whole-study findings and limits: Whereas CD4+ TCR diversity had risen significantly by C4D1, CD8+ TCR diversity had not. Whoever responded completely had baseline diversity much like that seen in newly diagnosed patients.

A remark on this clone: Its antigen remains unidentified.

The germline V gene encodes CDR1 SEHNR and CDR2 FQNEAQ (reference sequence). This CDR3 has 13 residues. J was trimmed by 9 bases and V by 3 bases; bases with no gene match: 4. The chain uses TRBV7-9 and TRBJ2-1, with TRBD2 identical over 8 bases. The clonotype comes from a human donor with classical Hodgkin lymphoma. Here the sequenced sample was peripheral blood mononuclear cells (PBMCs), taken before the fourth cycle of nivolumab. The CDR3, as DNA: TGTGCCAGCAGCTTTGTGGCGGGGGGTGAGCAGTTCTTC. This codes for CASSFVAGGEQFF. Full variable domain (missing parts from reference TRBV7-9 and TRBJ2-1): DTGVSQNPRHKITKRGQNVTFRCDPISEHNRLYWYRQTLGQGPEFLTYFQNEAQLEKSRLLSDRFSAERPKGSFSTLEIQRTEQGDSAMYLCASSFVAGGEQFFGPGTRLTVL.